The 21 T cell receptor beta chains below were found in one sample sequenced in a study of OX40 agonist ivuxolimab in advanced cancers. Sequenced by immunoSEQ multiplex PCR; TCRdb stores in-frame clones only, minus some. Seen here are about 81,000 clones, around 93% observed once, and the top ten hold approximately 15%. Here the sequenced sample was CD4+ or CD8+ T cells sorted from blood, taken in a trial of the OX40 agonist ivuxolimab. The receptors were sampled from an adult with an advanced solid tumor such as melanoma, head and neck, liver or kidney cancer.

The CDR3 sequence is CASSLHSGIELYTEAFF. The CDR3 nucleotides read TGTGCCAGCAGTCTCCACAGCGGGATAGAGTTGTACACTGAAGCTTTCTTT. The chain employs TRBV28 and TRBJ1-1, with D uncertain. V lost 5 bases to trimming and J lost 3 bases, with 22 bases between them. The germline V gene encodes CDR1 MDHEN and CDR2 SYDVKM. CDR3 length: 17 residues.

The chain uses TRBV2 and TRBJ1-5, with D possibly matching TRBD1 (5 bases). Germline values: CDR1 SNHLY, CDR2 FYNNEI. The V end was cut by 9 bases, the J end by 2 bases, with 11 bases between. The CDR3 contains 13 residues. The chain's CDR3 is CARGEKGNQPQHF. The CDR3 nucleotides are TGTGCCAGAGGGGAAAAGGGCAATCAGCCCCAGCATTTT. Drawing the rest from reference TRBV2 and TRBJ1-5, the complete variable domain is EPEVTQTPSHQVTQMGQEVILRCVPISNHLYFYWYRQILGQKVEFLVSFYNNEISEKSEIFDDQFSVERPDGSNFTLKIRSTKLEDSAMYFCARGEKGNQPQHFGDGTRLSIL.

The chain joins TRBV4-1 to TRBJ2-6; D is perhaps TRBD2 (5 bases). The V gene lost 4 bases and the J gene lost 0 bases, with 13 bases spanning the gap. Germline V gene lookup returns CDR1 MGHRA and CDR2 YSYEKL. CDR3 length equals 17 residues. The chain's CDR3 is CASSLRGQDSGANVLTF. CDR3 nucleotides: TGCGCCAGCAGCCTCCGAGGGCAGGACTCTGGGGCCAACGTCCTGACTTTC.

The chain carries TRBV6-5 and TRBJ2-7; D ambiguous. From germline, CDR1 is MNHEY and CDR2 SVGAGI. The CDR3 contains 13 residues. Trimming removed 0 bases from V and 4 bases from J, with 7 bases in between. The CDR3 protein is CASSYSKQYEQYF. CDR3 in DNA: TGTGCCAGCAGTTACTCGAAACAGTACGAGCAGTACTTC.

The chain combines TRBV30 with TRBJ2-7; maybe TRBD2 (6 bases). Trimming left V 3 bases short and J 0 bases short, with 9 bases between. The CDR3 consists of 13 residues. Germline assignment: CDR1 GTSNPN and CDR2 SVGIG (reference sequence). The CDR3, as DNA: TGTGCCTGGAGCGACGGGAGCTCCTACGAGCAGTACTTC. It yields the protein CAWSDGSSYEQYF.

This CDR3 is CASSYGDFYEQYF. CDR3 nucleotide sequence: TGTGCCAGCAGTTACGGGGACTTCTACGAGCAGTACTTC. The V call is TRBV6-6, the J call TRBJ2-7, with a possible D match to TRBD2 (6 bases). CDR1 MNHNY and CDR2 SVGAGI come from the germline V gene (reference sequence). The CDR3 has 13 residues. V lost 2 bases and J 3 bases, leaving 8 bases between the germline ends.

The chain employs TRBV5-6 and TRBJ2-1; D is undetermined. The CDR3 totals 11 residues. The V gene lost 1 base and the J gene lost 7 bases, with 3 bases spanning the gap. Germline V gene data show CDR1 as SGHDT and CDR2 as YYEEEE. The CDR3 DNA is TGTGCCAGCAGCTTGTCGAATGAGCAGTTCTTC. Amino acids: CASSLSNEQFF.

The gene calls are TRBV4-1 and TRBJ2-5; TRBD2 matches 7 bases. Germline CDR1 reads MGHRA; CDR2 reads YSYEKL. Trimming cost V 4 bases and J 3 bases; bases outside gene matches: 5. There are 14 residues in the CDR3. This CDR3 reads CASSPIGLEETQYF. CDR3 bases: TGCGCCAGCAGCCCGATTGGACTAGAAGAGACCCAGTACTTC.

The chain recombines TRBV5-8 with TRBJ1-5; tentatively, D is TRBD1 (6 bases). The V gene lost 6 bases and the J gene lost 1 base, with 20 bases spanning the gap. The CDR3 length is 17 residues. Germline V gene sequence: CDR1 SGHTS, CDR2 YDEGEE. The CDR3 reads CASTPTGILASNQPQHF. The DNA of the CDR3 is TGTGCCAGCACCCCTACAGGGATTTTAGCGAGCAATCAGCCCCAGCATTTT.

This clone was detected once. The chain joins TRBV19 to TRBJ1-5; D is unclear. Germline CDR1 is LNHDA and CDR2 is SQIVND (reference sequence). The CDR3 totals 17 residues. Trimming took off 3 bases at V and 4 bases at J, with 19 bases between the two ends. DNA for the CDR3: TGTGCCAGTAGTATTTTTTGGTCGGTCGGCGAGAATCAGCCCCAGCATTTT. Protein: CASSIFWSVGENQPQHF.

This clone was picked up one time. J is TRBJ1-4 and V is TRBV19; D is unresolved. Germline lookup yields CDR1 LNHDA and CDR2 SQIVND (reference sequence). The V gene lost 3 bases and the J gene lost 4 bases, with 9 bases spanning the gap. CDR3 length equals 14 residues. CDR3 amino acids: CASSMEENNEKLFF. The CDR3, as DNA: TGTGCCAGTAGTATGGAAGAGAATAATGAAAAACTGTTTTTT.

This clone was detected only a few times. CDR3 amino acids: CASSQGGGNTEAFF. CDR3 in DNA: TGCGCCAGCAGCCAAGGAGGGGGGAACACTGAAGCTTTCTTT. The chain uses TRBV4-1 and TRBJ1-1, with D tentatively TRBD1 (6 bases). This CDR3 spans 14 amino acids. Germline CDR1 MGHRA, CDR2 YSYEKL. Trimming cost V 1 base and J 1 base, with 7 bases left between them.

The chain is built from TRBV18 and TRBJ2-7; tentatively, D is TRBD2 (6 bases). In germline, CDR1 is KGHSH, CDR2 LQKENI. The CDR3 loop spans 14 amino acids. The V and J ends lost 2 bases and 3 bases respectively, with 11 bases between them. The CDR3 loop is CASSPKVGGYEQYF. CDR3 coding DNA: TGTGCCAGCTCACCAAAGGTGGGGGGCTACGAGCAGTACTTC.

The chain is built from TRBV4-3 and TRBJ2-1, with 8 bases aligning to TRBD1. The germline V gene encodes CDR1 LGHNA and CDR2 YSLEER. The CDR3 extends over 14 amino acids. Trimming cost V 3 bases and J 7 bases; bases outside gene matches: 5. The CDR3 protein is CASSQADRVNEQFF. The CDR3 bases are TGCGCCAGCAGCCAGGCGGACAGGGTGAATGAGCAGTTCTTC.

This chain connects TRBV9 to TRBJ2-3; 8 bases are a match to TRBD2. In germline, CDR1 is SGDLS, CDR2 YYNGEE. V lost 2 bases and J lost 3; bases outside the gene matches: 14. The CDR3 contains 18 residues. The CDR3 region is CASSVPGGRTHWTDTQYF. Here the CDR3 DNA reads TGTGCCAGCAGCGTCCCTGGCGGGAGGACCCATTGGACAGATACGCAGTATTTT.

A word on this clone: Germline is not matched at one junction end, which may reflect a read error. The chain joins TRBV29-1 to TRBJ2-1, with TRBD2 matching over 7 bases. The CDR3 spans 16 residues. Germline CDR1 and CDR2: SQVTM and ANQGSEA. The CDR3 DNA reads TGCAGCGTCGAAGGACTAGGGGCAAGGACCTACAATGAGCAGTTCTTC. This codes for CSVEGLGARTYNEQFF.

The chain is built from TRBV7-2 and TRBJ1-2, with 7 bases that match TRBD1. Looked up from germline, CDR1 is SGHTA and CDR2 is FQGNSA. Trimming cost V 4 bases and J 7 bases; bases outside gene matches: 3. CDR3 size: 12 residues. In DNA form, the CDR3 reads TGTGCCAGCAGCTACGCAGGGGGTGGCTACACCTTC. Protein: CASSYAGGGYTF.

There are a few counts of this clone. V gene TRBV7-9 combines with J gene TRBJ1-2; tentatively, D is TRBD1 (5 bases). The CDR3 covers 14 residues. Germline CDR1 and CDR2: SEHNR and FQNEAQ (reference sequence). Trimming removed 0 bases at V and 2 bases at J, with 7 bases between. Written as DNA, the CDR3 is TGTGCCAGCAGCTTAGCAGACAGCAACTATGGCTACACCTTC. Translation: CASSLADSNYGYTF.

The chain joins TRBV7-6 to TRBJ2-3; 13 bases are a match to TRBD2. The germline CDR1 and CDR2 sequences are SGHVS and FNYEAQ. After removal of 3 bases from V and 4 bases from J, the junction contained 10 bases not matched to a gene. The CDR3 has 18 residues. CDR3 in amino acids: CASSFFLGLAGASDTQYF. The DNA for the CDR3 is TGTGCCAGCAGCTTTTTTCTCGGACTAGCGGGGGCCTCAGATACGCAGTATTTT.

The V gene is TRBV27, the J gene TRBJ1-4; D is undetermined. The germline V and J ends were trimmed by 3 bases and 11 bases, with 10 bases remaining between them. The CDR3 is 12 residues long. Germline CDR1 reads MNHEY; CDR2 reads SMNVEV (reference sequence). The CDR3 region is CASSFPDGKLFF. DNA of the CDR3: TGTGCCAGCAGTTTCCCGGATGGGAAACTGTTTTTT.

The rearrangement links TRBV6-5 to TRBJ2-1, with TRBD1 matching over 9 bases. Trimming at V came to 4 bases and at J to 4 bases, leaving 5 bases not matched to a gene. The CDR3 runs 15 residues. CDR1 and CDR2 (germline): MNHEY, SVGAGI. This chain's CDR3 is CASSSGTGYYNEQFF. DNA of the CDR3: TGTGCCAGCAGTTCCGGGACAGGGTATTACAATGAGCAGTTCTTC.